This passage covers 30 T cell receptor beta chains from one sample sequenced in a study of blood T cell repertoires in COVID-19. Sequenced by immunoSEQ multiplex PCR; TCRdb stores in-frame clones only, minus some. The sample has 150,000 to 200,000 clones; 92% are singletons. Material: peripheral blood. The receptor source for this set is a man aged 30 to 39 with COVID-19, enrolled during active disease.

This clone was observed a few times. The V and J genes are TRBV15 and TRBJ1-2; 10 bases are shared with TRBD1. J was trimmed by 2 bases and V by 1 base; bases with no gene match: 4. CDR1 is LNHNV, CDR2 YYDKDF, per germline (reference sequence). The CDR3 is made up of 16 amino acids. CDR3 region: CATSRGGTGANYGYTF. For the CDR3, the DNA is TGTGCCACCAGCAGAGGGGGGACAGGGGCCAACTATGGCTACACCTTC.

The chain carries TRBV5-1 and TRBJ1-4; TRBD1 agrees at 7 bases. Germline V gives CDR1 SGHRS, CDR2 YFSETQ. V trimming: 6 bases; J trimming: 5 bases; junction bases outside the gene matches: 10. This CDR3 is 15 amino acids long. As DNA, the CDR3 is TGCGCCAGCACCCTGGGGGACAGTTTAAATGAAAAACTGTTTTTT. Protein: CASTLGDSLNEKLFF.

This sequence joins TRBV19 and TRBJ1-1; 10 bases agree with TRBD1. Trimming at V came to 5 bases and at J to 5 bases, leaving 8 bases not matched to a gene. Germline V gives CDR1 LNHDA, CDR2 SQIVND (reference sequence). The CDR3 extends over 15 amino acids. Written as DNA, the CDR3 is TGTGCCAGTAGTCATAAAGACAGGGGGCGTACTGAAGCTTTCTTT. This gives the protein CASSHKDRGRTEAFF.

The chain's CDR3 is CASSEQSGSWETQYF. CDR3 DNA sequence: TGTGCCAGCAGCGAACAAAGCGGGAGCTGGGAGACCCAGTACTTC. The V gene is TRBV9, the J gene TRBJ2-5, with 8 bases identical to TRBD2. V trimming: 3 bases; J trimming: 5 bases; junction bases outside the gene matches: 9. Germline V gives CDR1 SGDLS, CDR2 YYNGEE. This CDR3 comprises 15 residues.

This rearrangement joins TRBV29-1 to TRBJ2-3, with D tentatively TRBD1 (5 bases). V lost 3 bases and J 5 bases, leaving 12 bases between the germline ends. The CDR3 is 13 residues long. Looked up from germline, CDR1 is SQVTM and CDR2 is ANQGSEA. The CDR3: CSVDATQGDTQYF. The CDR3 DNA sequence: TGCAGCGTTGATGCGACCCAGGGAGATACGCAGTATTTT.

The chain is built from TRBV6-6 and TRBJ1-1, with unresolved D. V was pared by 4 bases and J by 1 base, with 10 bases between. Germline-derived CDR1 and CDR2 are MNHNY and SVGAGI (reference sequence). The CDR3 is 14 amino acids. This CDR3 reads CASSSYPENTEAFF. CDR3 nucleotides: TGTGCCAGCAGTTCTTATCCAGAGAACACTGAAGCTTTCTTT.

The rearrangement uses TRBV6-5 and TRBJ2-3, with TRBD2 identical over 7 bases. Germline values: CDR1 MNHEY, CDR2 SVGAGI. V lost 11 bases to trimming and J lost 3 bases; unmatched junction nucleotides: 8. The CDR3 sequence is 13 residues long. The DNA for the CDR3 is TGTGCCCTCCTAGGGGAGGGGACAGATACGCAGTATTTT. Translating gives CALLGEGTDTQYF.

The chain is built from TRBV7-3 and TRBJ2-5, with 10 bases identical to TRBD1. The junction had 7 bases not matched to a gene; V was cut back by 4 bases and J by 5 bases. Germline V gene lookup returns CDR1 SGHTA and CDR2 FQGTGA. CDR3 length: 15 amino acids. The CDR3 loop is CASSSRTGGTETQYF. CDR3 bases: TGTGCCAGCAGCTCCCGGACAGGGGGGACGGAGACCCAGTACTTC.

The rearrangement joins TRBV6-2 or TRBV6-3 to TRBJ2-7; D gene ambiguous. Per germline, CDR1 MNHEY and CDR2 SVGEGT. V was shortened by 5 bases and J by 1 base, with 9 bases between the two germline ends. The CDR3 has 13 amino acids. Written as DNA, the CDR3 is TGTGCCAGCAGTCAGGTGGTTTCCTACGAGCAGTACTTC. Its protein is CASSQVVSYEQYF.

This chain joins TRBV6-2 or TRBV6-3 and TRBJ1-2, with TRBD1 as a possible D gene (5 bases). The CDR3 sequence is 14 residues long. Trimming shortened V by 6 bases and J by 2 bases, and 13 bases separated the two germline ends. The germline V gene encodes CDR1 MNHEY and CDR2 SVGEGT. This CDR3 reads CASSRRGWNYGYTF. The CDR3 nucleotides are TGTGCCAGCAGCCGGCGGGGGTGGAACTATGGCTACACCTTC.

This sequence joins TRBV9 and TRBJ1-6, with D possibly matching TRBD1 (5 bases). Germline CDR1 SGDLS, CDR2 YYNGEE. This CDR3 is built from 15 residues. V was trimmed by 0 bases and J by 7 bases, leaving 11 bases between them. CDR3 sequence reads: CASSVGGLRNSPLHF. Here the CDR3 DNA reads TGTGCCAGCAGCGTAGGGGGCTTGAGGAATTCACCCCTCCACTTT.

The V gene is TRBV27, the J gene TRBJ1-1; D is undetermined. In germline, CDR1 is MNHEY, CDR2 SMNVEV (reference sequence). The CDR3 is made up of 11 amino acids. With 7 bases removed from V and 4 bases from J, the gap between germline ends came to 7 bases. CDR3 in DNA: TGTGCCAGCACCGGCGGCACTGAAGCTTTCTTT. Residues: CASTGGTEAFF.

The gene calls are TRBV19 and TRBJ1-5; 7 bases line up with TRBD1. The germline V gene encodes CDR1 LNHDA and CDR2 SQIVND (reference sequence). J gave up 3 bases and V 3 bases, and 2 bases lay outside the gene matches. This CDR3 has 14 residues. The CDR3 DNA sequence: TGTGCCAGTAGTATTGGGACAGTCAATCAGCCCCAGCATTTT. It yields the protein CASSIGTVNQPQHF.

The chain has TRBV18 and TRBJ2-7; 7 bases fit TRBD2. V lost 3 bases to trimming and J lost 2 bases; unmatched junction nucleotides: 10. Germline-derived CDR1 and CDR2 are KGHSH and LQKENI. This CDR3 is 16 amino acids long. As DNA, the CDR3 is TGTGCCAGCTCACCCGAGGTAGGCGGGGGACCCTACGAGCAGTACTTC. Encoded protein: CASSPEVGGGPYEQYF.

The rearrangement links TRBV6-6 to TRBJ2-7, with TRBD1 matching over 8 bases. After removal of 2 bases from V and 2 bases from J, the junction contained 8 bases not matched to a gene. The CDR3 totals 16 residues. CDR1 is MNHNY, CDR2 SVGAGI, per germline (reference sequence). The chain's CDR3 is CASSYPAGTGPYEQYF. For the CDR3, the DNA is TGTGCCAGCAGTTACCCGGCTGGGACAGGTCCCTACGAGCAGTACTTC.

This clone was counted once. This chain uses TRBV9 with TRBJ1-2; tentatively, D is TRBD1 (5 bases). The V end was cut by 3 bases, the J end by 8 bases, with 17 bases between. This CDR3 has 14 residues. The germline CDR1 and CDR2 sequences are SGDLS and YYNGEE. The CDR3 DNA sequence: TGTGCCAGCAGCGAGCCCCAGGGCGTTGGGGGCTACACCTTC. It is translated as CASSEPQGVGGYTF.

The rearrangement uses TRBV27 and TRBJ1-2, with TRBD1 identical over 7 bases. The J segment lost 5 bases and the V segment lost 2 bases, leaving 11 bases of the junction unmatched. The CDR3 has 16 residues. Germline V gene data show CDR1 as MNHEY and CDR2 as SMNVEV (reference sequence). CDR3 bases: TGTGCCAGCAGTTTAACCCACAGGGGCAACCGGTATGGCTACACCTTC. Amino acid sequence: CASSLTHRGNRYGYTF.

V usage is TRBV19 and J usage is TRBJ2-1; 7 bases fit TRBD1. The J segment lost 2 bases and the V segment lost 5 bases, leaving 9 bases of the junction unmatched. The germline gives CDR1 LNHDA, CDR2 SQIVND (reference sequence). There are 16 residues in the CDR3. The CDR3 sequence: CASSFVQGSAYNEQFF. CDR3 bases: TGTGCCAGTAGTTTTGTACAGGGGAGCGCCTACAATGAGCAGTTCTTC.

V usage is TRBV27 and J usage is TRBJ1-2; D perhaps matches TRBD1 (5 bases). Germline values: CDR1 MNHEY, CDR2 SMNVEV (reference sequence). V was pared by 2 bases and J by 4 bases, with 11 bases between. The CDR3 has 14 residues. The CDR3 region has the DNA TGTGCCAGCAGTTTAAGCGGGGGGGTCTATGGCTACACCTTC. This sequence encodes CASSLSGGVYGYTF.

CDR3 residues: CASSITSPPPDTQYF. The CDR3 DNA sequence: TGTGCCAGTAGTATAACTAGCCCACCGCCGGATACGCAGTATTTT. The V and J genes are TRBV19 and TRBJ2-3; D perhaps matches TRBD2 (6 bases). CDR1 and CDR2 from the germline V gene are LNHDA and SQIVND (reference sequence). V was cut by 2 bases and J by 6 bases, with 15 bases left in between. This CDR3 is 15 amino acids long.

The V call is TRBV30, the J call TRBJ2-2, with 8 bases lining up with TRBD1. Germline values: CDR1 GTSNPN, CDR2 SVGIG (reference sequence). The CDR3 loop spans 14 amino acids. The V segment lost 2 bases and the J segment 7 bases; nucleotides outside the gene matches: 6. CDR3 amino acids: CAWSSRGRGGELFF. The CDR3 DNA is TGTGCCTGGAGTAGCAGGGGGCGCGGCGGGGAGCTGTTTTTT.

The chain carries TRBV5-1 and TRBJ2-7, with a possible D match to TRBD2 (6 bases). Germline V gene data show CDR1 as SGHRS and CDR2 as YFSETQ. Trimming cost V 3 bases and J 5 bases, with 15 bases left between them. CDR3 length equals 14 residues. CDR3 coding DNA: TGCGCCAGCAGCTCAGGGACGGCGGGGAACGAGCAGTACTTC. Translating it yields CASSSGTAGNEQYF.

The CDR3 is CASSLLGTRGLNEQFF. CDR3 DNA sequence: TGTGCCAGCAGCTTATTGGGGACTAGGGGGCTCAATGAGCAGTTCTTC. The chain recombines TRBV7-3 with TRBJ2-1; possibly TRBD2 for D (8 bases). CDR1 SGHTA and CDR2 FQGTGA come from the germline V gene. The CDR3 consists of 16 residues. Trimming pared 2 bases from V and 6 bases from J, leaving 17 bases between.

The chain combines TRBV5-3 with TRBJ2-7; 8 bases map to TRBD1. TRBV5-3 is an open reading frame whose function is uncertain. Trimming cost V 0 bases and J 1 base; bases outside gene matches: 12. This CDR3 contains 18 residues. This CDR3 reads CARSLEQGEGKGSYEQYF. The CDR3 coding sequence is TGTGCCAGAAGCTTGGAACAGGGGGAAGGAAAGGGTTCCTACGAGCAGTACTTC.

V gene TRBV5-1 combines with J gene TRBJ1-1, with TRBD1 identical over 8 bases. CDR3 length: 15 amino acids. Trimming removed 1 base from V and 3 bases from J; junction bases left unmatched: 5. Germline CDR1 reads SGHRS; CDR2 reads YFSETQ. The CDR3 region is CASSLRTGGDTEAFF. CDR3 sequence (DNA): TGCGCCAGCAGCTTGAGAACAGGGGGGGACACTGAAGCTTTCTTT.

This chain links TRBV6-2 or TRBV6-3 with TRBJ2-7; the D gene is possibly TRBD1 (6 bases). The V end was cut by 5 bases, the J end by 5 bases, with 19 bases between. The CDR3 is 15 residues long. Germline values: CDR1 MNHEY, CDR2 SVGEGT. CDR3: CASSRAPDSTNEQYF. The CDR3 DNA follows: TGTGCCAGCAGTCGGGCCCCGGACAGTACCAACGAGCAGTACTTC.

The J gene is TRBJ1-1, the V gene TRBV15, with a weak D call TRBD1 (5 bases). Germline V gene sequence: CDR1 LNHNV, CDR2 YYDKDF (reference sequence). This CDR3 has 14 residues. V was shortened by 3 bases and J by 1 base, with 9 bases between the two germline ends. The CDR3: CATSSDRPNTEAFF. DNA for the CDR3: TGTGCCACCAGCAGCGACAGACCGAACACTGAAGCTTTCTTT.

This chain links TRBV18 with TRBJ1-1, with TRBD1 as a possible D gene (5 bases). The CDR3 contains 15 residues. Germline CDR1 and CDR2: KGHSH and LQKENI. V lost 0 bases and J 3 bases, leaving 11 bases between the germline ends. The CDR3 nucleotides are TGTGCCAGCTCACCACCGGGGCTTCCTGACACTGAAGCTTTCTTT. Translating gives CASSPPGLPDTEAFF.

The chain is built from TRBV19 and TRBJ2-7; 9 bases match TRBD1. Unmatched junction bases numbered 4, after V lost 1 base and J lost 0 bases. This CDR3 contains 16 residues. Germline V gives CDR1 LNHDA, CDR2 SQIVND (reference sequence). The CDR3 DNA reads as TGTGCCAGTAGTATAGCCGGGACAGGGTTCTCCTACGAGCAGTACTTC. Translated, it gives CASSIAGTGFSYEQYF.

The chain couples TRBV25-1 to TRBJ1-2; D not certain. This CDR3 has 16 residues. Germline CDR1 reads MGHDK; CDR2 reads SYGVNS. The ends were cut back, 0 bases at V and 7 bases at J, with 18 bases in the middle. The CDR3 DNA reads TGTGCCAGCAGTGAATATATAGTTGCCAGCCTAGGTGGCTACACCTTC. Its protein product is CASSEYIVASLGGYTF.